This T cell receptor (beta chain) was recorded in a study of T cell repertoires in ileal Crohn's disease. Assay used: immunoSEQ multiplex PCR; TCRdb lists only in-frame clones, some missing. The table shows some 700 clones, with about 92% occurring only once. As to time point: neoterminal ileum biopsy at postoperative endoscopy, about 6 months after surgery. V was clipped by 0 bases and J by 5 bases, with 13 bases between them. CDR1 and CDR2 from the germline V gene are LNHNV and YYDKDF (reference sequence). The CDR3 runs to 15 residues. The chain is built from TRBV15 and TRBJ2-5, with D perhaps TRBD1 (6 bases). The source material was ileal tissue. This TCR came from an adult with Crohn's disease. The CDR3 reads CATSRDGQLGETQYF. The CDR3 DNA reads TGTGCCACCAGCAGAGATGGACAGTTGGGGGAGACCCAGTACTTC.